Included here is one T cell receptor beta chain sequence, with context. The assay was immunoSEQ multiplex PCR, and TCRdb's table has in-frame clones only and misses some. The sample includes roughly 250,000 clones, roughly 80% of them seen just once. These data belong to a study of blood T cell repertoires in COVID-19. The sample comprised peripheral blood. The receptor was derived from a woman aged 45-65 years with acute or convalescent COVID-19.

The DNA for the CDR3 is TGTGCCACCAGCAGCCTACAGGGGGCGGGGGAGACCCAGTACTTC. Its protein is CATSSLQGAGETQYF. The chain combines TRBV15 with TRBJ2-5; 9 nucleotides agree with TRBD1. The junction had 7 bases not matched to a gene; V was cut back by 3 bases and J by 5 bases. The CDR3 runs 15 residues. Germline CDR1 reads LNHNV; CDR2 reads YYDKDF (reference sequence).